Listed below are T cell receptor beta chains from one sample, sequenced in a study of blood T cell repertoires in COVID-19. The table came from immunoSEQ multiplex PCR; TCRdb's copy has only in-frame clones and leaves some out. Counted here are about 140,000 clones, 88% occurring once; the ten biggest clones make up approximately 2.5%. The sequenced material came from peripheral blood. The receptors were gathered from a human donor with COVID-19, enrolled during active disease. The donor label of this sample is uncertain. CDR3s include the opening cysteine and the closing phenylalanine or tryptophan. A D gene is named only where the DNA matches it firmly. Clone sizes are given selectively: once, few, many, or a class where the clone is expanded.

J: TRBJ2-7; D: .; V: TRBV27; size: .; DNA: TGTGCCAGCAGTTTAATTTCCAACCAGTACGAGCAGTACTTC; CDR3: CASSLISNQYEQYF
J: TRBJ1-4; D: .; V: TRBV3-1/TRBV3-2; size: few; DNA: TGTGCCAGCAGAGACACAAGGATACTGAATGAAAAACTGTTTTTT; CDR3: CASRDTRILNEKLFF
J: TRBJ1-2; D: TRBD1; V: TRBV2; size: few; DNA: TGTGCCGGAAGACAGGGGGCAACTGGCTACACCTTC; CDR3: CAGRQGATGYTF
J: TRBJ1-2; D: TRBD1; V: TRBV6-5; size: .; DNA: TGTGCCAGCAGTCGACAGGGCTACGACTATGGCTACACCTTC; CDR3: CASSRQGYDYGYTF
J: TRBJ1-4; D: TRBD1; V: TRBV9; size: .; DNA: TGTGCCAGCAGCCCCCGGCCCGGGACAGGGGATGAAAAACTGTTTTTT; CDR3: CASSPRPGTGDEKLFF
J: TRBJ2-7; D: TRBD2; V: TRBV10-1; size: .; DNA: TGCGCCAGCAGTGAGTCGACGGGACTAGCGGGAGCCAACTACGAGCAGTACTTC; CDR3: CASSESTGLAGANYEQYF
J: TRBJ2-3; D: TRBD2; V: TRBV9; size: .; DNA: TGTGCCAGCAGCGTCCTCACTAGCGGCACAGATACGCAGTATTTT; CDR3: CASSVLTSGTDTQYF
J: TRBJ2-7; D: TRBD2; V: TRBV12-3/TRBV12-4; size: .; DNA: TGTGCCAGCAGTTCTTCAGCGGGGTCCGAGCAGTACTTC; CDR3: CASSSSAGSEQYF
J: TRBJ1-6; D: TRBD1; V: TRBV5-3; size: .; DNA: TGTGCCAGAAGCCCCACGGACAGGGCAGAAAATTCACCCCTCCACTTT; CDR3: CARSPTDRAENSPLHF
J: TRBJ2-1; D: .; V: TRBV6-4; size: .; DNA: TGTGCCAGCAGTGAGCACTCAGCGGGACACCACAATGAGCAGTTCTTC; CDR3: CASSEHSAGHHNEQFF
J: TRBJ1-1; D: .; V: TRBV6-5; size: .; DNA: TGTGCCAGCAGTTACGCGGACAGGAACACTGAAGCTTTCTTT; CDR3: CASSYADRNTEAFF
J: TRBJ2-6; D: .; V: TRBV28; size: .; DNA: TGTGCCAGCAGTTTATTTGGCCCTGGGGCCAACGTCCTGACTTTC; CDR3: CASSLFGPGANVLTF
J: TRBJ1-1; D: .; V: TRBV18; size: .; DNA: TGTGCCAGCTCACCACTAAGGAGGGGTGCCTATGAAGCTTTCTTT; CDR3: CASSPLRRGAYEAFF
J: TRBJ1-2; D: TRBD1; V: TRBV19; size: .; DNA: TGTGCCAGTAGTATCCCCCCGACAGGGGAGTATTATGGCTACACCTTC; CDR3: CASSIPPTGEYYGYTF
J: TRBJ1-2; D: TRBD1; V: TRBV6-5; size: .; DNA: TGTGCCAGCAGCCGGGACAGTGCTAACTATGGCTACACCTTC; CDR3: CASSRDSANYGYTF
J: TRBJ2-7; D: TRBD2; V: TRBV5-1; size: .; DNA: TGCGCCAGCAACGGCGGGGGGGCTATCTACGAGCAGTACTTC; CDR3: CASNGGGAIYEQYF
J: TRBJ1-4; D: TRBD1; V: TRBV6-5; size: .; DNA: TGTGCCAGCTTAGTACAGGGGTTGACTAATGAAAAACTGTTTTTT; CDR3: CASLVQGLTNEKLFF
J: TRBJ1-3; D: .; V: TRBV4-2; size: .; DNA: TGTGCCAGCAGCCAAGGGCAGACATTAAACACCATATATTTT; CDR3: CASSQGQTLNTIYF
J: TRBJ2-7; D: TRBD1; V: TRBV5-1; size: .; DNA: TGCGCCAGCAGCTTGTGGGTTGGGGACAGGGTCTCCTACGAGCAGTACTTC; CDR3: CASSLWVGDRVSYEQYF
J: TRBJ1-3; D: .; V: TRBV6-6; size: .; DNA: TGTGCCAGCAGATTCGGACAGCCGAACTCTGGAAACACCATATATTTT; CDR3: CASRFGQPNSGNTIYF
J: TRBJ2-1; D: TRBD1; V: TRBV6-5; size: .; DNA: TGTGCCAGTGCGGAGGACAGGGATTACAATGAGCAGTTCTTC; CDR3: CASAEDRDYNEQFF
J: TRBJ2-4; D: .; V: TRBV25-1; size: .; DNA: TGTGCCAGCAGTCAGGGGGGACGTGAAAACATTCAGTACTTC; CDR3: CASSQGGRENIQYF
J: TRBJ2-7; D: TRBD2; V: TRBV9; size: few; DNA: TGTGCCAGCAGCGTTCTCCTCGGGACTAGCGGCTACGAGCAGTACTTC; CDR3: CASSVLLGTSGYEQYF
J: TRBJ2-3; D: TRBD1; V: TRBV6-5; size: .; DNA: TGTGCCAGCAAAGGACAGGGTACATGGGCAGATACGCAGTATTTT; CDR3: CASKGQGTWADTQYF